This entry concerns a single T cell receptor (beta chain). Its specific antigen is unknown. Qualities for individual bases were not recorded, and no much larger clone is one base off. Every donor was a healthy Caucasian. Three unrelated non-twin adults were also sequenced: a male aged 18 to 30, a male aged 50 to 60 and a female aged 50 to 60. Miltenyi CD45RO+ enrichment and human naive T-cell isolation kits were used to isolate memory (CD45RO+) and naive T cells from PBMC. The source of the sample is a study of identical twins (dated by TCRdb to between 2015 and 2016). For context, the study as a whole: To test whether fetal clonotypes persist, the study used deep sequencing on TCR alpha and beta repertoires from monozygotic twins, unrelated adults of various ages, and cord blood. Replicate twin experiments were performed at different times using different library preparation protocols to rule out contamination. The investigation overall reported the following: Out-of-frame TCR alpha sequences shared between twins showed an excess of low generation-probability sequences compared with coincidental sharing between unrelated individuals. Zero-insertion analyses could be partly confounded by invariant T cells such as MAIT and iNKT, although diverse VJ usage argued against such confounding for most clonotypes. Because the same donors could not be followed over many years, conclusions were based on cross-sectional statistical analysis. A weaker excess of twin sharing was found in beta out-of-frame sequences because the signal-to-noise ratio was lowered by fewer shared sequences. Out-of-frame TCR alpha sharing in monozygotic twins was systematically underestimated by recombination models, whereas sharing between unrelated individuals was in agreement with the recombination models. Abundant cord blood beta clonotypes carried fewer insertions; young adult naive repertoires showed a weaker similar trend, while memory repertoires showed none.

The CDR3 holds 14 amino acids from the cysteine to the phenylalanine. The entry retains the CDR3 DNA only, 42 bases that are in frame from base 1. The germline V gene gives CDR1 as ENHRY and CDR2 as SYGVKD. Cut back by 3 bases and 7 bases, the V and J ends lie 13 bases apart. The library was obtained by 5' RACE. TCRdb shows the sequencer as Illumina HiSeq 2000. Template switching added a universal primer binding site, and the final cDNA carried a unique molecular identifier that allowed TCR cDNA molecules to be counted accurately. Specific primers in the conserved constant-segment region were used to synthesize first-strand cDNA for TCR alpha and beta chains. To control for contamination, every cDNA library was double barcoded, receiving both a SMART-Mk sample barcode and Illumina barcodes. TruSeq adapter sequences along with Illumina sample barcodes were introduced in two successive PCR steps. The TCR alpha and beta cDNA libraries were sequenced on the Illumina HiSeq platform using custom primers. Concerning the study's data processing: MiGEC processed the raw reads to extract unique molecular identifiers, while MiXCR was used to determine the CDR3 positions. Recombination models were inferred per individual with the repgenHMM and IGoR tools using an EM algorithm. The tcR package in R was used for shared clonotype analysis, with sharing normalized by the product of cloneset sizes. To study raw recombination free of thymic and clonal selection effects, out-of-frame nonproductive sequences were analyzed. The public reads were reprocessed in TCRdb via fastp at Q25 and MiXCR, keeping in-frame beta chains. Rows are unified per CDR3 protein, each entry keeping the most common DNA and genes. TCRdb's processing, not the authors' own work, is the source of the V and J calls. The sample data list roughly 350,000 distinct CDR3 sequences, and 9% to 10% of these were observed just once. In total, the top ten clones hold about 9.1% of the sample.

This clonotype was obtained from a woman aged 50 to 60 in good health. The chain is assembled from TRBV10-3 and TRBJ1-5; the D gene lacks a confident call. What was sequenced was naive T cells sorted from blood. The cell subset or site label here, explained by the study, means: cells isolated with a human naive T-cell isolation kit. The CDR3 sequence is CAISDGQVGQPQHF. The DNA sequence is given as TGTGCCATCAGTGACGGTCAGGTAGGGCAGCCCCAGCATTTT.